This T cell receptor (beta chain) comes out of a study of T-cell reconstitution after alpha-beta-depleted transplantation in children. The V and J ends lost 5 bases and 3 bases, in that order; junction bases with no gene match: 3. Looked up from germline, CDR1 is SGHNT and CDR2 is YYREEE (reference sequence). The CDR3 has 13 amino acids. Unique molecular identifiers were incorporated during preparation of the TCRbeta library. TCRdb called the PCR reads again in MiXCR, with one record for every CDR3 protein. The sample lists 400,000 to 500,000 distinct CDR3 sequences; roughly 11% were seen once. This clonotype was picked up a small number of times.

The clonotype was recovered from a human donor who donated a stem cell graft to a child with acute myeloid leukemia. V gene TRBV5-4 combines with J gene TRBJ2-3; 7 bases map to TRBD1. The sequencing here drew on PBMCs from the stem cell graft donor, taken from the stem cell graft. As DNA, the CDR3 is TGTGCCAGCAGGGACAGGTTTACAGATACGCAGTATTTT. Protein product: CASRDRFTDTQYF.